These T cell receptor beta chains were read from a single sample in a study of neurological immune-mediated disorders. One entry per CDR3 protein results from TCRdb running MiXCR on the 5' RACE reads. The sample lists just over 30,000 distinct CDR3 sequences, approximately 4.1% occurring once. Sequencing was done on a sample of CD4+ T cells from blood. The receptors were sampled from a middle-aged woman in good health. The CDR3 runs from the conserved cysteine through the conserved F or W. A D gene is named only where the DNA matches it firmly. The size entry is marked missing in some rows and otherwise reads once, few, many or a size class.

v_call,clone_size,d_call,j_call,cdr3_nt,cdr3_aa
TRBV20-1,medium-sized,TRBD2,TRBJ2-1,TGCAGTGCCGGGTGGGTAGCGGGAGGGCGGACCCGGGGCGGCAATGAGCAGTTCTTC,CSAGWVAGGRTRGGNEQFF
TRBV20-1,many,TRBD1,TRBJ2-3,TGCAGTGCTAGTGTGGGGACAGGGACAGATACGCAGTATTTT,CSASVGTGTDTQYF
TRBV7-8,many,TRBD2,TRBJ2-3,TGTGCCAGCAGCCGTACTAGCGGGAGGGCCCCAGATACGCAGTATTTT,CASSRTSGRAPDTQYF
TRBV5-1,many,NA,TRBJ2-2,TGCGCCAGCAGCCCAGGAGGGACGCACTCATCCGGGGAGCTGTTTTTT,CASSPGGTHSSGELFF
TRBV5-1,many,NA,TRBJ1-5,TGCGCCAGCAGTGCCACTAGCAATCAGCCCCAGCATTTT,CASSATSNQPQHF
TRBV20-1,many,TRBD2,TRBJ2-7,TGCAGTGCTAGAGATCATGGGACTACAAGCTACGAGCAGTACTTC,CSARDHGTTSYEQYF
TRBV7-6,many,TRBD2,TRBJ2-1,TGTGCCAGCAGCTTAGCCGGGACTAGCAACCATGAGCAGTTCTTC,CASSLAGTSNHEQFF
TRBV20-1,many,NA,TRBJ2-5,TGCAGTGCTACCAAGGACTGGATTCAAGAGACCCAGTACTTC,CSATKDWIQETQYF
TRBV20-1,many,NA,TRBJ2-1,TGCAGTGCTACCCCCCCCCGGGGGACTCGGTTGGGTGAGCAGTTCTTC,CSATPPRGTRLGEQFF
TRBV10-2,many,TRBD1,TRBJ2-5,TGCGCCATCCAACAGGGGGCTGAGGAGACCCAGTACTTC,CAIQQGAEETQYF
TRBV5-1,medium-sized,NA,TRBJ2-7,TGCGCCAGCAGCTTGACCGCCCGGGGGGAGCAGTACTTC,CASSLTARGEQYF
TRBV7-2,many,TRBD1,TRBJ2-7,TGTGCCAGCAGTTATTCCGGGACAGGACCCTACGAGCAGTACTTC,CASSYSGTGPYEQYF
TRBV10-2,NA,NA,TRBJ1-2,TGCGCCAGCTCCGGCGGCCCCGTGAGCTATGGCTACACCTTC,CASSGGPVSYGYTF
TRBV5-1,many,NA,TRBJ2-5,TGCGCCAGCTCGCACGGGGTGATGGTAGGCTACCAAGAGACCCAGTACTTC,CASSHGVMVGYQETQYF
TRBV20-1,many,TRBD2,TRBJ2-1,TGCAGTGCTCCTGGGACTAGCGGGTACAATGAGCAGTTCTTC,CSAPGTSGYNEQFF
TRBV15,many,TRBD1,TRBJ2-7,TGTGCCACCAGTGCCCGGGACAGCAACTACGAGCAGTACTTC,CATSARDSNYEQYF
TRBV7-9,many,NA,TRBJ2-7,TGTGCCAGCAGCTTATCAGGGGTCCTTTCGGTGCAGTACTTC,CASSLSGVLSVQYF
TRBV5-1,many,TRBD2,TRBJ2-1,TGCGCCAGCAGCCACGGGACTAGCGGGAGCGGGGCGGATGAGCAGTTCTTC,CASSHGTSGSGADEQFF
TRBV15,NA,TRBD2,TRBJ2-7,TGTGCCACCAGCAGGCTGACTAGCGGAGACTACGAGCAGTACTTC,CATSRLTSGDYEQYF
TRBV5-4,NA,NA,TRBJ2-5,TGTGCCTCCGGGCGGGCCCAAGAGACCCAGTACTTC,CASGRAQETQYF